Each of the 10 T cell receptor beta chains below was sequenced from the same sample in a study of blood T cell repertoires in COVID-19. Generated by immunoSEQ multiplex PCR, the TCRdb table keeps only in-frame clones and is missing some. There are 110,000 to 150,000 clones in the sample; 85% occur only once, and about 2.9% lies in the top ten. The sample comprised peripheral blood. The source is a man between 45 and 60 years old with acute or convalescent COVID-19.

The table lists this clone with a few counts. As DNA, the CDR3 is TGTGCCAGCAGCCAAGGACAGGACACCGGGGAGCTGTTTTTT. Translating gives CASSQGQDTGELFF. This chain joins TRBV11-3 and TRBJ2-2; 7 bases match TRBD1. V gave up 5 bases and J gave up 3 bases; unmatched junction bases: 3. CDR3 length equals 14 residues. Germline V gives CDR1 SGHNT, CDR2 YENEEA. Variable domain in full (rest from reference TRBV11-3 and TRBJ2-2): EAGVVQSPRYKIIEKKQPVAFWCNPISGHNTLYWYLQNLGQGPELLIRYENEEAVDDSQLPKDRFSAERLKGVDSTLKIQPAELGDSAVYLCASSQGQDTGELFFGEGSRLTVL.

This clone was detected a few times. The V gene is TRBV4-2, the J gene TRBJ2-5, with 8 bases matching TRBD2. The CDR3 runs 15 residues. Germline V gene sequence: CDR1 LGHNA, CDR2 YNFKEQ. Trimming removed 4 bases from V and 5 bases from J; junction bases left unmatched: 9. The DNA for the CDR3 is TGTGCCAGCAGCCCCCAAGAGGCTAGCGGGGAGACCCAGTACTTC. This translates into CASSPQEASGETQYF.

A single count supports this clone. In DNA, the CDR3 is TGTGCCAGCAGTACCGGGACAGGGTTTGAAAAACTGTTTTTT. It is translated as CASSTGTGFEKLFF. The chain uses TRBV5-4 and TRBJ1-4; TRBD1 matches 9 bases. The V gene end was trimmed by 5 bases and the J gene end by 7 bases; junction bases not matched to a gene: 6. CDR3 size: 14 residues. Germline V gene sequence: CDR1 SGHNT, CDR2 YYREEE (reference sequence).

In this sample, this clone turned up a few times. This chain joins TRBV2 and TRBJ1-1; D is undetermined. The CDR3 contains 13 residues. Germline CDR1 and CDR2: SNHLY and FYNNEI. The V gene lost 3 bases and the J gene lost 5 bases, with 10 bases spanning the gap. CDR3 coding DNA: TGTGCCAGCAGTGAGAACTATTGGACTGAAGCTTTCTTT. Residues: CASSENYWTEAFF.

The rearrangement uses TRBV30 and TRBJ1-1, with D tentatively TRBD1 (5 bases). This CDR3 has 10 residues. Germline assignment: CDR1 GTSNPN and CDR2 SVGIG (reference sequence). The ends were cut back, 5 bases at V and 12 bases at J, with 13 bases in the middle. The CDR3, as DNA: TGTGCCTGGCGACAGATCGCGACTTTCTTT. Protein product: CAWRQIATFF.

V gene TRBV6-2 or TRBV6-3 combines with J gene TRBJ2-5, with TRBD1 matching 10 bases. Per germline, CDR1 MNHEY and CDR2 SVGEGT. This CDR3 comprises 15 residues. V gave up 4 bases and J gave up 2 bases; unmatched junction bases: 4. The CDR3 spells CASSWGQGSQETQYF. As DNA, the CDR3 is TGTGCCAGCAGTTGGGGACAGGGGAGTCAAGAGACCCAGTACTTC.

This chain links TRBV10-3 with TRBJ2-3, with 7 bases fitting TRBD1. The CDR3 spans 13 residues. V was pared by 6 bases and J by 0 bases, with 0 bases of the junction left unmatched. Per germline, CDR1 ENHRY and CDR2 SYGVKD. The CDR3: CAIRGQSTDTQYF. The CDR3 region has the DNA TGTGCCATCAGGGGACAGAGCACAGATACGCAGTATTTT.

The chain recombines TRBV5-1 with TRBJ2-7; 11 bases agree with TRBD2. The germline V gene has CDR1 SGHRS and CDR2 YFSETQ. CDR3 length: 16 residues. V lost 4 bases, J lost 4 bases, and 10 bases stayed unmatched. The CDR3 DNA sequence: TGCGCCAGCAGCGGGACGAAGGCTAGCGGGAGGTACGAGCAGTACTTC. Amino acid sequence: CASSGTKASGRYEQYF.

The chain is built from TRBV19 and TRBJ2-1; 9 nucleotides line up with TRBD2. From germline, CDR1 is LNHDA and CDR2 SQIVND (reference sequence). The ends lost 3 bases at V and 10 bases at J; junction bases unmatched: 10. The CDR3 length is 15 residues. The CDR3 loop is CASSIGASGKSEQFF. For the CDR3, the DNA is TGTGCCAGTAGTATCGGGGCTAGCGGGAAGTCGGAGCAGTTCTTC. The full variable domain, with the rest looked up from reference TRBV19 and TRBJ2-1, is DGGITQSPKYLFRKEGQNVTLSCEQNLNHDAMYWYRQDPGQGLRLIYYSQIVNDFQKGDIAEGYSVSREKKESFPLTVTSAQKNPTAFYLCASSIGASGKSEQFFGPGTRLTVL.

This clone appeared a single time. J is TRBJ1-1 and V is TRBV15, with D perhaps TRBD1 (6 bases). Germline V gene lookup returns CDR1 LNHNV and CDR2 YYDKDF (reference sequence). V was clipped by 5 bases and J by 2 bases, with 9 bases between them. This CDR3 is built from 13 residues. The CDR3, as DNA: TGTGCCACCAGCCTGGACAGAAACACTGAAGCTTTCTTT. This gives the protein CATSLDRNTEAFF.